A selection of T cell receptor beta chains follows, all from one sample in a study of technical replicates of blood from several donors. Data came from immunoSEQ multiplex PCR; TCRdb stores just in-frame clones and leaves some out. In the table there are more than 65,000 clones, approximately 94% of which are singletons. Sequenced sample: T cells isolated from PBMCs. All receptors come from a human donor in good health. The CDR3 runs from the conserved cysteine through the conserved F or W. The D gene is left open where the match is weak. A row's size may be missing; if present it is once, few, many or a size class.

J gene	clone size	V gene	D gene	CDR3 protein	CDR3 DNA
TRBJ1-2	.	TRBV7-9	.	CASSLVQGVKYGYTF	TGTGCCAGCAGCTTAGTACAGGGAGTGAAGTATGGCTACACCTTC
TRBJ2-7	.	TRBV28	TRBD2	CASSLLAEPLYEQYF	TGTGCCAGCAGTTTACTAGCGGAACCGCTTTACGAGCAGTACTTC
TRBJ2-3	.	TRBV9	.	CASSGHGSTDTQYF	TGTGCCAGCAGCGGGCATGGTAGCACAGATACGCAGTATTTT
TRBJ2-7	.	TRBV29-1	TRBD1	CSVLDRESYEQYF	TGCAGCGTCTTGGACAGGGAAAGCTACGAGCAGTACTTC
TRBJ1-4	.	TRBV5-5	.	CASSRAGNENEKLFF	TGTGCCAGCAGCCGTGCGGGGAACGAAAATGAAAAACTGTTTTTT
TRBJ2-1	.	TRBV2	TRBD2	CASTPHPTSGDYNEQFF	TGTGCCAGCACTCCGCACCCCACTAGCGGAGATTACAATGAGCAGTTCTTC
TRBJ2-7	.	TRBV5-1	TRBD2	CASSKGLADEQYF	TGCGCCAGCAGCAAGGGACTAGCTGACGAGCAGTACTTC
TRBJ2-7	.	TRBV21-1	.	CASSKGGPAGYEQYF	TGTGCCAGCAGCAAAGGGGGGCCAGCTGGCTACGAGCAGTACTTC
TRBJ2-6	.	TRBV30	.	CAWSVGPSGANVLTF	TGTGCCTGGAGTGTTGGGCCCTCTGGGGCCAACGTCCTGACTTTC
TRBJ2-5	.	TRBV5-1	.	CASSLSALYRNKETQYF	TGCGCCAGCAGCTTGTCGGCTTTATACAGAAATAAAGAGACCCAGTACTTC
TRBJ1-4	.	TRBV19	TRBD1	CATERQGGGEKLFF	TGTGCCACAGAAAGACAGGGAGGTGGAGAAAAACTGTTTTTT
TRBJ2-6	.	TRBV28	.	CASSLTGYVSGANVLTF	TGTGCCAGCAGTTTAACGGGGTACGTCTCTGGGGCCAACGTCCTGACTTTC
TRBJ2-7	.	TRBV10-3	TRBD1	CATWDSSYEQYF	TGTGCCACCTGGGACAGCTCCTACGAGCAGTACTTC
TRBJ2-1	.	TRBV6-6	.	CASSYSRNEQFF	TGTGCCAGCAGTTACAGCAGGAATGAGCAGTTCTTC
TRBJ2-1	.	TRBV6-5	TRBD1	CASRSTGVRGNEQFF	TGTGCCAGCAGATCTACAGGGGTCAGGGGCAATGAGCAGTTCTTC
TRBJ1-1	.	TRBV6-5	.	CASSYSFLGETEAFF	TGTGCCAGCAGTTACTCGTTTTTAGGGGAAACTGAAGCTTTCTTT
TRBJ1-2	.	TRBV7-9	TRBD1	CASSFDGDSLGDGYTF	TGTGCCAGCAGCTTTGATGGGGACAGCCTCGGAGATGGCTACACCTTC
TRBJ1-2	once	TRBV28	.	CASSSPTPQGVYGYTF	TGTGCCAGCAGTTCCCCAACCCCCCAGGGTGTCTATGGCTACACCTTC